Below, one TCR beta chain is given with its context. The antigen is unknown. This record comes from a study of graft-versus-host responses after intestinal transplantation. Study outcomes and limitations: Maximum circulating GvH clone levels tracked with early post-transplant HvG decreases. GvH clones turned up in recipient marrow; some had shown up first in ileum or blood.

Assay: immunoSEQ multiplex PCR; the TCRdb copy retains only in-frame clones and omits some. The sample lists around 97,000 clones; 91% were seen once. Germline CDR1 is MNHEY and CDR2 is SMNVEV (reference sequence). The CDR3 is made up of 13 amino acids. The ends were cut back, 4 bases at V and 4 bases at J, with 8 bases in the middle. The receptor was isolated from a human donor who was the organ donor for an intestinal transplant. The source was unstimulated CD4+ T cells sorted from spleen or lymph node cells, collected before transplant. The rearrangement uses TRBV27 and TRBJ1-5; D unresolved. The CDR3: CASSSGINQPQHF. In DNA form, the CDR3 reads TGTGCCAGCAGTTCCGGGATAAATCAGCCCCAGCATTTT.